The 25 T cell receptor beta chains reported below all come from one sample, sequenced in a study of cytomegalovirus exposure and HLA in healthy donors. Vbeta (60) and Jbeta (13) primers were used in the PCR. The protocol was immunoSEQ multiplex PCR, while the TCRdb copy is restricted to in-frame clones and leaves out a portion. The sample includes around 150,000 clones, 70% to 90% of them seen just once. The sequenced sample was PBMCs. The receptors stem from a man in his late teens or twenties in good health and CMV-seropositive.

V is TRBV7-2 and J is TRBJ1-1; D is unresolved. Germline CDR1 reads SGHTA; CDR2 reads FQGNSA. The CDR3 consists of 14 residues. Trimming took 3 bases from V and 1 from J, leaving 9 bases between them. The CDR3 loop reads CASSFSGENTEAFF. The CDR3 coding sequence is TGTGCCAGCAGCTTTAGCGGGGAGAACACTGAAGCTTTCTTT.

The chain recombines TRBV21-1 with TRBJ2-7; TRBD2 is the table's D call and was not checked against the DNA. TRBV21-1 is a pseudogene locus. The CDR3 runs 14 residues. The DNA for the CDR3 is TGTGCCAGCACCAAACTGAGGAACCCCTACGAGCAGTACTTC. It is translated as CASTKLRNPYEQYF.

The chain links TRBV6-1 to TRBJ2-3; maybe TRBD2 (7 bases). This CDR3 has 16 amino acids. V lost 3 bases to trimming and J lost 5 bases, with 18 bases between them. Germline V lookup: CDR1 MNHNS, CDR2 SASEGT. The CDR3 is CASSDRGGPYKDTQYF. As DNA, the CDR3 is TGTGCCAGCAGTGACCGCGGGGGCCCGTATAAAGATACGCAGTATTTT.

This rearrangement joins TRBV7-9 to TRBJ2-7, with TRBD1 identical over 9 bases. Germline CDR1 reads SEHNR; CDR2 reads FQNEAQ (reference sequence). The V segment lost 0 bases and the J segment 5 bases; nucleotides outside the gene matches: 5. This CDR3 has 15 residues. Here the CDR3 reads CASSLAQGAIHEQYF. Written as DNA, the CDR3 is TGTGCCAGCAGCTTAGCACAGGGGGCGATCCACGAGCAGTACTTC.

The CDR3 coding sequence is TGTGCCAGCAGTTCCAGGGATAACACTGAAGCTTTCTTT. It codes for CASSSRDNTEAFF. The chain recombines TRBV9 with TRBJ1-1, with D possibly TRBD1 on 5 matching bases. V was pared by 5 bases and J by 2 bases, with 10 bases between. This CDR3 has 13 amino acids. Germline V lookup: CDR1 SGDLS, CDR2 YYNGEE.

This sequence joins TRBV23-1 and TRBJ2-4; tentative D call: TRBD1 (5 bases). TRBV23-1 qualifies as an ORF whose function is uncertain. Trimming took off 2 bases at V and 2 bases at J, with 7 bases between the two ends. This CDR3 is built from 14 residues. CDR3 bases: TGCGCCAGCAGTCAACCAGGGTCCAAAAACATTCAGTACTTC. Translation: CASSQPGSKNIQYF.

The chain links TRBV5-1 to TRBJ2-7; D remains unclear. The germline V gene has CDR1 SGHRS and CDR2 YFSETQ. CDR3 length equals 14 residues. Trimming shortened V by 0 bases and J by 3 bases, and 10 bases separated the two germline ends. The CDR3 DNA follows: TGCGCCAGCAGCTTGGCCGAGGAGTTCTACGAGCAGTACTTC. It codes for CASSLAEEFYEQYF.

The rearrangement uses TRBV18 and TRBJ1-4; D might be TRBD1 (5 bases). The CDR3 sequence is 17 residues long. Trimming removed 4 bases from V and 1 base from J, with 16 bases in between. Germline loops: CDR1 KGHSH, CDR2 LQKENI. CDR3 region: CASSLEKGPGTNEKLFF. The CDR3 DNA is TGTGCCAGCTCACTAGAAAAGGGGCCGGGAACTAATGAAAAACTGTTTTTT.

This chain links TRBV19 with TRBJ2-2; D remains ambiguous. The length of the CDR3 is 14 residues. Germline V lookup: CDR1 LNHDA, CDR2 SQIVND (reference sequence). V lost 1 base and J 6 bases, leaving 9 bases between the germline ends. The chain's CDR3 is CASSIVTPPGELFF. The CDR3 DNA reads as TGTGCCAGTAGTATAGTCACTCCCCCCGGGGAGCTGTTTTTT.

The V gene is TRBV7-2, the J gene TRBJ1-2; no clear D. The CDR3 extends over 13 amino acids. Germline assignment: CDR1 SGHTA and CDR2 FQGNSA. The V and J ends lost 4 bases and 7 bases respectively, with 13 bases between them. In DNA, the CDR3 is TGTGCCAGCAGCTCGGAGAGCCCTACTGGCTACACCTTC. Translating it yields CASSSESPTGYTF.

V and J are TRBV6-5 and TRBJ1-2; D may be TRBD1 (6 bases). The CDR3 is 12 residues long. Germline assignment: CDR1 MNHEY and CDR2 SVGAGI. The V gene lost 4 bases and the J gene lost 5 bases, with 8 bases spanning the gap. The CDR3, as DNA: TGTGCCAGCAGTTCAACAGGGTATGGCTACACCTTC. Amino acid sequence: CASSSTGYGYTF.

This chain uses TRBV4-1 with TRBJ2-7; 7 bases are shared with TRBD1. This CDR3 is 16 amino acids long. Germline assignment: CDR1 MGHRA and CDR2 YSYEKL. The trim removed 0 bases at V and 3 bases at J, leaving 8 bases unmatched. The CDR3 nucleotides are TGCGCCAGCAGCCAAGATCACGGGACAGCTTACTACGAGCAGTACTTC. It is translated as CASSQDHGTAYYEQYF.

The chain is built from TRBV6-1 and TRBJ1-6, with a tentative D call TRBD1 (5 bases). The CDR3 totals 15 residues. The V end lost 7 bases, the J end lost 8 bases, and 18 bases lay between the germline ends. CDR1 MNHNS and CDR2 SASEGT come from the germline V gene. The CDR3 reads CASKKTEREDSPLHF. CDR3 sequence (DNA): TGTGCCAGCAAGAAGACAGAGAGAGAAGATTCACCCCTCCACTTT.

The rearrangement joins TRBV4-1 to TRBJ2-5, with 11 bases aligning to TRBD1. Germline V lookup: CDR1 MGHRA, CDR2 YSYEKL. The V gene end was trimmed by 4 bases and the J gene end by 2 bases; junction bases not matched to a gene: 9. The CDR3 covers 17 residues. CDR3 amino acids: CASSPRGGQGAQETQYF. As DNA, the CDR3 is TGCGCCAGCAGCCCCCGGGGAGGACAGGGGGCTCAAGAGACCCAGTACTTC.

The genes are TRBV18 and TRBJ1-1, with a possible D match to TRBD1 (5 bases). The V end was cut by 2 bases, the J end by 1 base, with 8 bases between. Germline CDR1 KGHSH, CDR2 LQKENI. The CDR3 contains 14 residues. The CDR3 here is CASSPRTGNTEAFF. Written as DNA, the CDR3 is TGTGCCAGCTCACCAAGAACAGGGAACACTGAAGCTTTCTTT.

The chain joins TRBV14 to TRBJ1-1; no clear D gene. CDR1 and CDR2 from the germline V gene are SGHDN and FVKESK. The CDR3 is 15 amino acids. V dropped 2 bases and J dropped 5 bases, with 15 bases sitting between them. DNA of the CDR3: TGTGCCAGCAGCCAAAGGCCAGGCTTTGGGACTGAAGCTTTCTTT. Its translation is CASSQRPGFGTEAFF.

V gene TRBV19 combines with J gene TRBJ2-2, with a possible D match to TRBD2 (5 bases). The length of the CDR3 is 15 residues. Trimming removed 9 bases from V and 3 bases from J, with 17 bases in between. CDR1 and CDR2 from the germline V gene are LNHDA and SQIVND (reference sequence). CDR3 sequence reads: CASTRRDIHTGELFF. CDR3 DNA sequence: TGTGCCAGCACCAGACGGGATATTCACACCGGGGAGCTGTTTTTT.

The chain carries TRBV5-1 and TRBJ2-1; no clear D. CDR1 SGHRS and CDR2 YFSETQ come from the germline V gene. Between the trimmed V and J ends, which lost 1 base and 6 bases, there was a span of 11 bases. The CDR3 spans 14 residues. The DNA for the CDR3 is TGCGCCAGCAGCTTGCCGCCAACCGGCAATGAGCAGTTCTTC. This sequence encodes CASSLPPTGNEQFF.

The chain uses TRBV5-4 and TRBJ1-3, with a possible D match to TRBD1 (5 bases). CDR1 and CDR2 from the germline V gene are SGHNT and YYREEE (reference sequence). V was clipped by 4 bases and J by 8 bases, with 25 bases between them. The CDR3 extends over 17 amino acids. In DNA, the CDR3 is TGTGCCAGCAGCCTCAAGGTCGGGGGGAATTTGCCGGACACCATATATTTT. It codes for CASSLKVGGNLPDTIYF.

This rearrangement joins TRBV15 to TRBJ1-1; no firm D call. Germline V gene data show CDR1 as LNHNV and CDR2 as YYDKDF (reference sequence). V shed 0 bases and J shed 11 bases, with 10 bases lying between them. The CDR3 extends over 12 amino acids. CDR3 bases: TGTGCCACCAGCAGAGATCAGTACGATGCTTTCTTT. As protein: CATSRDQYDAFF.

The rearrangement uses TRBV27 and TRBJ1-2, with TRBD1 identical over 12 bases. Germline values: CDR1 MNHEY, CDR2 SMNVEV (reference sequence). The junction had 9 bases not matched to a gene; V was cut back by 5 bases and J by 8 bases. This CDR3 region has 15 residues. CDR3 DNA sequence: TGTGCCAGCAGTGTTACCGGGACAGGGGGCCGGGGCTACACCTTC. This encodes CASSVTGTGGRGYTF.

The chain is built from TRBV29-1 and TRBJ2-7, with TRBD1 matching over 7 bases. V lost 5 bases and J lost 1; bases outside the gene matches: 2. This CDR3 is 12 amino acids long. Germline lookup yields CDR1 SQVTM and CDR2 ANQGSEA. This CDR3 reads CSVRDSSYEQYF. In DNA form, the CDR3 reads TGCAGCGTTCGGGACAGTTCCTACGAGCAGTACTTC.

V and J are TRBV16 and TRBJ2-5; perhaps TRBD2 as D (6 bases). Germline V lookup: CDR1 KGHSY, CDR2 FQNENV. This CDR3 contains 15 residues. Trimming cost V 0 bases and J 5 bases, with 13 bases left between them. CDR3 loop: CASSQSRASGETQYF. The CDR3, as DNA: TGTGCCAGCAGCCAATCTAGAGCCAGCGGGGAGACCCAGTACTTC.

As to this clone: This specimen includes other DNA sequences encoding the same CDR3. The chain employs TRBV18 and TRBJ1-1, with unresolved D. This CDR3 has 12 amino acids. V lost 3 bases to trimming and J lost 0 bases, with 2 bases between them. Looked up from germline, CDR1 is KGHSH and CDR2 is LQKENI. CDR3 residues: CASSPMNTEAFF. DNA of the CDR3: TGTGCCAGCTCACCCATGAACACTGAAGCTTTCTTT. Drawing the rest from reference TRBV18 and TRBJ1-1, the complete variable domain is NAGVMQNPRHLVRRRGQEARLRCSPMKGHSHVYWYRQLPEEGLKFMVYLQKENIIDESGMPKERFSAEFPKEGPSILRIQQVVRGDSAAYFCASSPMNTEAFFGQGTRLTVV.

This chain connects TRBV7-9 to TRBJ2-5; TRBD2 agrees at 9 bases. With 3 bases clipped from V and 5 bases from J, the junction kept 4 bases outside the gene matches. The CDR3 consists of 14 residues. Germline lookup yields CDR1 SEHNR and CDR2 FQNEAQ (reference sequence). The CDR3 here is CASSFPSGAETQYF. In nucleotides, the CDR3 is TGTGCCAGCAGCTTTCCTAGCGGGGCCGAGACCCAGTACTTC.